The T cell receptor (beta chain) described here comes from a study of response to subunit inactivated influenza vaccine. The germline gives CDR1 MNHNS, CDR2 SASEGT. The length of the CDR3 is 15 residues. V was shortened by 4 bases and J by 3 bases, with 13 bases between the two germline ends. TCRdb re-called the RT-PCR reads with MiXCR, one entry per CDR3 protein. Seen here are roughly 500,000 distinct CDR3 sequences, less than 25% observed once, and the top ten hold 2.5% to 3%. These same records also appear under a second study, on T cells expressing NK-cell markers. That source reports: The cDNA for TCR beta came from 5'RACE template switching with UMIs. Over 5 donors carried dominant NKG2C+ clonotypes that made up roughly 1.0-7.0% of their CD8+ T cells.

V is TRBV6-1 and J is TRBJ1-5, with a tentative D call TRBD1 (6 bases). This TCR derives from a man aged 45 to 65 who received an inactivated influenza vaccine. Source: CD4+ T cells sorted from PBMCs, taken roughly 13 days after vaccination. CDR3 region: CASSASGTLNQPQHF. The CDR3 region has the DNA TGTGCCAGCAGTGCATCCGGGACACTCAATCAGCCCCAGCATTTT.